This T cell receptor (beta chain) originates from a study of blood T cell repertoires in COVID-19. Here immunoSEQ multiplex PCR was the method, and the copy in TCRdb shows in-frame clones only, minus some. Among around 100,000 clones listed, 70% to 90% were seen once. Sequencing used peripheral blood. The clonotype comes from a man aged 35-49 years with acute or convalescent COVID-19.

The CDR3: CASSIWGLNYGYTF. The CDR3 DNA sequence: TGTGCCAGTAGTATTTGGGGACTGAACTATGGCTACACCTTC. The chain uses TRBV19 and TRBJ1-2; D perhaps matches TRBD1 (5 bases). The CDR3 is 14 amino acids. Trimming left V 3 bases short and J 2 bases short, with 10 bases between. Germline CDR1 LNHDA, CDR2 SQIVND (reference sequence).